In its sample, the clone carrying this T cell receptor beta chain was seen a few times. No antigen is known for it. The entry originates in a study of cytomegalovirus exposure and HLA in healthy donors. PCR primers comprised 60 Vbeta and 13 Jbeta primers. Only in-frame clones appear in the TCRdb table, and some are missing; sequencing was by immunoSEQ multiplex PCR. Of 110,000 or so clones listed, roughly 80% are singletons. CDR1 and CDR2 (germline): SNHLY, FYNNEI. Trimming cost V 4 bases and J 8 bases; bases outside gene matches: 10. This CDR3 is 15 amino acids long. Study-level findings and limits: Presence/absence analyses treated sequencing depth as roughly uniform across donors. Apparent HLA restriction characterized most CMV-associated TCR beta chains in a later analysis. The Asian-associated ancestry cluster reportedly had fewer N-insertions than the approximately 700-donor mean in a later analysis.

Material for sequencing was PBMCs. This chain links TRBV2 with TRBJ1-4; TRBD1 aligns across 7 bases. This sequence originates from a man aged 45-65 years in good health and CMV-seropositive. CDR3 coding DNA: TGTGCCAGCAGTGCCGGCGGCAGGGGGGTAGAAAAACTGTTTTTT. Residues: CASSAGGRGVEKLFF.